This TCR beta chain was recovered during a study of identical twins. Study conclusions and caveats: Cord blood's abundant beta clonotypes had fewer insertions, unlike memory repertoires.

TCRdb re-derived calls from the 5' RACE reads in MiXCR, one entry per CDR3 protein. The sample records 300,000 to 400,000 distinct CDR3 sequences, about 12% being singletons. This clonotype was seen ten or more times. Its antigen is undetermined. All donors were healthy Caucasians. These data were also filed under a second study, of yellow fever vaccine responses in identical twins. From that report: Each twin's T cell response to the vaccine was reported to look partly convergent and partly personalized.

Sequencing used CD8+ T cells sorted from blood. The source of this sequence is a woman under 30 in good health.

CDR3 loop: CSARDGTSGYNEQFF. The CDR3 coding sequence is TGCAGTGCTAGAGATGGGACTAGCGGGTACAATGAGCAGTTCTTC. J is TRBJ2-1 and V is TRBV20-1; the match to TRBD2 covers 12 bases. Germline CDR1 DFQATT, CDR2 SNEGSKA (reference sequence). The J segment lost 4 bases and the V segment lost 0 bases, leaving 1 base of the junction unmatched. The CDR3 length is 15 residues.